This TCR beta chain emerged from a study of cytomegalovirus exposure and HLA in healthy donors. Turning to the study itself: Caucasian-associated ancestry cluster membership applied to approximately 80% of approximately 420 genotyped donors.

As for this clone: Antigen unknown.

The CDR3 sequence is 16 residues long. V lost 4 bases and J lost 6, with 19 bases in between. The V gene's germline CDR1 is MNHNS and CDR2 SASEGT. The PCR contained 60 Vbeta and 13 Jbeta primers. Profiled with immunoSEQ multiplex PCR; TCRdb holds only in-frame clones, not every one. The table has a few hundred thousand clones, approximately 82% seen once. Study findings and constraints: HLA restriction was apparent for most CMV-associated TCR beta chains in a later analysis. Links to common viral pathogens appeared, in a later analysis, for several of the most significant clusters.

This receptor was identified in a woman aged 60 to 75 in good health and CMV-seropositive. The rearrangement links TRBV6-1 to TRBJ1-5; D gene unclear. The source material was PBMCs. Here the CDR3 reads CASSGSRMVNSQPQHF. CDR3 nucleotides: TGTGCCAGCAGTGGGTCCCGAATGGTTAACAGTCAGCCCCAGCATTTT.